The 31 T cell receptor beta chains given below trace back to one sample, sequenced in a study of shared clonotypes between healthy human individuals. Libraries were prepared by immunoSEQ multiplex PCR; TCRdb keeps only in-frame clonotypes and omits some of them. Of more than 900,000 clones listed, around 82% are singletons. The material sequenced was memory CD4+ T cells from PBMCs. The subset: CD45RA-negative fraction. Receptor source: a man between 18 and 29 years old in good health. Some clones in this sample may be carry-over from other donors' samples.

This clone was seen a few times. This CDR3 fails to terminate in the conserved phenylalanine or tryptophan, so it likely reflects a read error. The V gene is TRBV7-2, the J gene TRBJ1-5, with D possibly matching TRBD1 (5 bases). The germline V gene has CDR1 SGHTA and CDR2 FQGNSA. The CDR3 length is 13 residues. V lost 3 bases and J 7 bases, leaving 10 bases between the germline ends. CDR3 in amino acids: CASSFSQGQPQHL. For the CDR3, the DNA is TGTGCCAGCAGCTTCAGTCAGGGCCAGCCCCAGCATCTT.

The J gene is TRBJ2-1, the V gene TRBV7-2; 9 nucleotides align to TRBD1. The CDR3 consists of 17 residues. V dropped 1 base and J dropped 4; count of bases not matched to a gene: 8. Per germline, CDR1 SGHTA and CDR2 FQGNSA. The CDR3: CASSLVWQTGGYNEQFF. Here the CDR3 DNA reads TGTGCCAGCAGCTTAGTTTGGCAGACAGGGGGGTACAATGAGCAGTTCTTC.

The V gene is TRBV18, the J gene TRBJ2-6, with TRBD1 identical over 9 bases. CDR1 and CDR2 (germline): KGHSH, LQKENI. Unmatched junction bases numbered 2, after V lost 4 bases and J lost 1 base. This CDR3 is built from 16 residues. The CDR3 DNA follows: TGTGCCAGCTCACGACAGGGGGAATCTGGGGCCAACGTCCTGACTTTC. The encoded protein is CASSRQGESGANVLTF.

V usage is TRBV7-3 and J usage is TRBJ2-6, with 9 nucleotides matching TRBD1. V gave up 4 bases and J gave up 1 base; unmatched junction bases: 5. Germline loops: CDR1 SGHTA, CDR2 FQGTGA. The CDR3 totals 17 residues. The CDR3 loop reads CASSYTGGASGANVLTF. The DNA for the CDR3 is TGTGCCAGCAGCTATACAGGGGGCGCTTCTGGGGCCAACGTCCTGACTTTC. Full variable domain (outside the CDR3, taken from reference TRBV7-3 and TRBJ2-6): GAGVSQTPSNKVTEKGKYVELRCDPISGHTALYWYRQSLGQGPEFLIYFQGTGAADDSGLPNDRFFAVRPEGSVSTLKIQRTERGDSAVYLCASSYTGGASGANVLTFGAGSRLTVL.

This clone was seen more than once but under ten times. V gene TRBV7-8 combines with J gene TRBJ1-1; D gene uncertain. There are 12 residues in the CDR3. CDR1 is SGHVS and CDR2 is FQNEAQ in the germline V gene. Trimming shortened V by 5 bases and J by 1 base, and 5 bases separated the two germline ends. CDR3 DNA sequence: TGTGCCAGCAGCCGGGCGAACACTGAAGCTTTCTTT. This encodes CASSRANTEAFF.

For the CDR3, the DNA is TGTGCCAGCAGTTACTCGATTTTCCGAACTAATGAAAAACTGTTTTTT. Amino acid sequence: CASSYSIFRTNEKLFF. The gene calls are TRBV6-5 and TRBJ1-4; D not certain. V lost 0 bases, J lost 1 base, and 9 bases lay in between. The CDR3 consists of 16 residues. CDR1 MNHEY and CDR2 SVGAGI come from the germline V gene.

The chain employs TRBV9 and TRBJ2-7; the match to TRBD2 covers 10 bases. Trimming took 4 bases from V and 3 from J; bases not matched to a gene: 7. The CDR3 runs 15 residues. Germline assignment: CDR1 SGDLS and CDR2 YYNGEE. Written as DNA, the CDR3 is TGTGCCAGCAGCTTAGCCGGGACTAGCGTCTACGAGCAGTACTTC. This gives the protein CASSLAGTSVYEQYF.

The chain recombines TRBV14 with TRBJ1-1; D unresolved. Germline CDR1 SGHDN, CDR2 FVKESK. The CDR3 covers 17 residues. V lost 1 base and J lost 0, with 15 bases in between. The chain's CDR3 is CASSQAYYRRMNTEAFF. The CDR3 DNA follows: TGTGCCAGCAGCCAAGCCTATTACCGGCGCATGAACACTGAAGCTTTCTTT.

About this clone itself: This sample includes further DNA sequences coding for the same CDR3. The chain links TRBV5-4 to TRBJ2-3; 12 bases fit TRBD2. The CDR3 loop spans 16 amino acids. Germline CDR1 SGHNT, CDR2 YYREEE (reference sequence). Trimming removed 3 bases from V and 2 bases from J; junction bases left unmatched: 4. The CDR3 DNA reads as TGTGCCAGCAGCTCGGGACTAGCGGGCACCACAGATACGCAGTATTTT. Translated, it gives CASSSGLAGTTDTQYF.

This chain joins TRBV28 and TRBJ2-3; 13 bases agree with TRBD2. CDR3 size: 20 residues. The V segment lost 7 bases and the J segment 2 bases; nucleotides outside the gene matches: 18. Germline-derived CDR1 and CDR2 are MDHEN and SYDVKM. The CDR3 protein is CASTAITWGGTSGNTDTQYF. CDR3 DNA sequence: TGTGCCAGCACCGCGATCACCTGGGGAGGGACTAGCGGGAACACAGATACGCAGTATTTT.

J is TRBJ1-1 and V is TRBV14; 11 nucleotides match TRBD1. This CDR3 comprises 17 residues. Germline-derived CDR1 and CDR2 are SGHDN and FVKESK. The V gene end was trimmed by 4 bases and the J gene end by 5 bases; junction bases not matched to a gene: 12. The CDR3 DNA reads TGTGCCAGCAGCCGACCCCGGGACAGGGGGTTGGGGACTGAAGCTTTCTTT. Protein: CASSRPRDRGLGTEAFF.

Worth noting for this clone: Different DNA sequences within this sample yield the same CDR3. The V call is TRBV6-6, the J call TRBJ1-1, with D maybe TRBD1 (6 bases). From germline, CDR1 is MNHNY and CDR2 SVGAGI (reference sequence). The CDR3 has 14 residues. Trimming stripped 2 bases from V and 1 base from J, with 8 bases between. The CDR3 sequence: CASSYGGGNTEAFF. The CDR3 nucleotides read TGTGCCAGCAGTTACGGAGGGGGGAACACTGAAGCTTTCTTT.

The chain joins TRBV5-4 to TRBJ2-1, with TRBD2 identical over 8 bases. The CDR3 sequence is 13 residues long. With V trimmed by 4 bases and J by 9 bases, 6 bases remained unmatched. Germline V gene lookup returns CDR1 SGHNT and CDR2 YYREEE (reference sequence). The CDR3 DNA reads TGTGCCAGCAGCGGGACTAGATTCGGTGAGCAGTTCTTC. Its protein product is CASSGTRFGEQFF.

This clone was observed a handful of times. V gene TRBV5-6 combines with J gene TRBJ2-1; 10 nucleotides line up with TRBD1. J gave up 2 bases and V 2 bases, and 4 bases lay outside the gene matches. Germline loops: CDR1 SGHDT, CDR2 YYEEEE. This CDR3 comprises 16 residues. The CDR3 coding sequence is TGTGCCAGCAGCTTTGGGACAGGGGACCCCTACAATGAGCAGTTCTTC. It encodes CASSFGTGDPYNEQFF.

This clone was recorded only once. The rearrangement links TRBV4-2 to TRBJ2-5; TRBD2 agrees at 15 bases. Germline V gene data show CDR1 as LGHNA and CDR2 as YNFKEQ. Trimming took 4 bases from V and 5 from J; bases not matched to a gene: 14. The CDR3 has 19 amino acids. CDR3 nucleotide sequence: TGTGCCAGCAGCCGCCAAGATGGACTAGCGGGAGGGCGAGGGGAGACCCAGTACTTC. Its protein product is CASSRQDGLAGGRGETQYF.

This chain uses TRBV28 with TRBJ2-7; tentatively, D is TRBD1 (5 bases). Germline V gene sequence: CDR1 MDHEN, CDR2 SYDVKM. This CDR3 is 15 amino acids long. Trimming took 4 bases from V and 0 from J, leaving 13 bases between them. The chain's CDR3 is CASSYRTSFSYEQYF. The CDR3 nucleotides read TGTGCCAGCAGTTACCGGACAAGCTTCTCCTACGAGCAGTACTTC.

V is TRBV10-2 and J is TRBJ2-3; weak D call: TRBD2 (5 bases). The CDR3 covers 15 residues. Germline V gene lookup returns CDR1 WSHSY and CDR2 SAAADI. The ends were cut back, 8 bases at V and 3 bases at J, with 18 bases in the middle. CDR3 region: CASRRFTSSTDTQYF. CDR3 bases: TGCGCCAGCCGGAGGTTCACGTCATCTACAGATACGCAGTATTTT.

The rearrangement uses TRBV5-1 and TRBJ2-7; TRBD1 matches at 10 bases. Germline assignment: CDR1 SGHRS and CDR2 YFSETQ. The junction had 10 bases not matched to a gene; V was cut back by 7 bases and J by 6 bases. CDR3 length: 14 residues. In nucleotides, the CDR3 is TGCGCCAGCGGAAACCGGGACAGGGGAAGCGAGCAGTACTTC. This sequence encodes CASGNRDRGSEQYF.

This chain links TRBV2 with TRBJ2-3, with 14 bases fitting TRBD2. Trimming cost V 6 bases and J 6 bases; bases outside gene matches: 8. The CDR3 is 16 amino acids. Germline CDR1 and CDR2: SNHLY and FYNNEI. This chain's CDR3 is CASSVGLAGVEDTQYF. CDR3 sequence (DNA): TGTGCCAGCAGCGTGGGACTAGCGGGAGTAGAGGATACGCAGTATTTT.

This chain links TRBV29-1 with TRBJ2-1, with 14 bases identical to TRBD2. Germline CDR1 is SQVTM and CDR2 is ANQGSEA. The CDR3 has 15 residues. V was clipped by 3 bases and J by 4 bases; unmatched bases: 2. The CDR3 bases are TGCAGCGTTGATCGACTAGCGGGAGGGTACAATGAGCAGTTCTTC. Translated: CSVDRLAGGYNEQFF.

This chain joins TRBV7-6 and TRBJ2-1, with 13 bases that match TRBD2. Germline V gives CDR1 SGHVS, CDR2 FNYEAQ. This CDR3 region has 16 residues. V was pared by 5 bases and J by 6 bases, with 7 bases of the junction left unmatched. This CDR3 reads CASSPRGLAGSNEQFF. The CDR3 nucleotides are TGTGCCAGCAGCCCTCGGGGACTAGCGGGATCCAATGAGCAGTTCTTC.

V gene TRBV7-3 combines with J gene TRBJ2-2, with 7 positions matching TRBD1. The junction had 8 bases not matched to a gene; V was cut back by 2 bases and J by 5 bases. Germline lookup yields CDR1 SGHTA and CDR2 FQGTGA. The CDR3 spans 16 residues. The CDR3 DNA is TGTGCCAGCAGCTTATCTCGACAGGGTGGGACCGGGGAGCTGTTTTTT. Translated, it gives CASSLSRQGGTGELFF. Drawing the rest from reference TRBV7-3 and TRBJ2-2, the complete variable domain is GAGVSQTPSNKVTEKGKYVELRCDPISGHTALYWYRQSLGQGPEFLIYFQGTGAADDSGLPNDRFFAVRPEGSVSTLKIQRTERGDSAVYLCASSLSRQGGTGELFFGEGSRLTVL.

V and J are TRBV27 and TRBJ2-1, with 7 bases identical to TRBD2. CDR1 is MNHEY, CDR2 SMNVEV, per germline (reference sequence). CDR3 length equals 15 residues. Trimming took 4 bases from V and 2 from J; bases not matched to a gene: 5. The CDR3 coding sequence is TGTGCCAGCAGTTCTCTAGCGGCTACCTACAATGAGCAGTTCTTC. Translation: CASSSLAATYNEQFF.

The rearrangement links TRBV6-1 to TRBJ1-5, with D unresolved. The CDR3 is made up of 13 amino acids. Trimming removed 6 bases from V and 4 bases from J, with 10 bases in between. Per the germline V gene, CDR1 is MNHNS and CDR2 is SASEGT. This chain's CDR3 is CASRKDGNQPQHF. The CDR3 DNA sequence: TGTGCCAGCAGAAAGGACGGGAATCAGCCCCAGCATTTT.

The chain joins TRBV5-1 to TRBJ2-5; no firm D call. CDR1 and CDR2 from the germline V gene are SGHRS and YFSETQ. This CDR3 is 15 amino acids long. The germline V and J ends were trimmed by 0 bases and 5 bases, with 14 bases remaining between them. The CDR3 here is CASSLASAAEETQYF. CDR3 DNA sequence: TGCGCCAGCAGCTTGGCCTCCGCGGCGGAGGAGACCCAGTACTTC.

The chain couples TRBV9 to TRBJ1-1; D not certain. Germline V gene sequence: CDR1 SGDLS, CDR2 YYNGEE. The CDR3 loop spans 12 amino acids. V lost 3 bases to trimming and J lost 1 base, with 4 bases between them. The CDR3 here is CASSAGNTEAFF. The CDR3 coding sequence is TGTGCCAGCAGCGCCGGGAACACTGAAGCTTTCTTT.

The V gene is TRBV4-3, the J gene TRBJ2-5; 8 bases line up with TRBD1. CDR1 and CDR2 (germline): LGHNA, YSLEER. The CDR3 has 16 residues. V was pared by 1 base and J by 5 bases, with 9 bases of the junction left unmatched. The CDR3 reads CASSQVGRGRVETQYF. CDR3 DNA sequence: TGCGCCAGCAGCCAAGTGGGCAGGGGGCGCGTGGAGACCCAGTACTTC.

The CDR3 reads CASSLTGSSGELFF. In DNA, the CDR3 is TGCGCCAGCAGCTTGACCGGATCGTCCGGGGAGCTGTTTTTT. The gene calls are TRBV5-1 and TRBJ2-2, with unresolved D. The CDR3 totals 14 residues. Looked up from germline, CDR1 is SGHRS and CDR2 is YFSETQ. V lost 1 base to trimming and J lost 6 bases, with 10 bases between them.

This clone was counted between two and nine times. V gene TRBV7-9 combines with J gene TRBJ2-5; 9 bases are shared with TRBD1. There are 16 residues in the CDR3. Germline CDR1 SEHNR, CDR2 FQNEAQ (reference sequence). V dropped 5 bases and J dropped 3; count of bases not matched to a gene: 10. CDR3 sequence reads: CASSPSPGQGEETQYF. The DNA of the CDR3 is TGTGCCAGCAGCCCCTCGCCGGGACAGGGCGAAGAGACCCAGTACTTC.

This clone was counted a few times. Other DNA sequences in this specimen translate into the identical CDR3. The CDR3 spells CASSLLAARPNEQFF. The DNA of the CDR3 is TGTGCCAGCAGTTTACTAGCGGCGAGGCCTAATGAGCAGTTCTTC. The genes are TRBV6-1 and TRBJ2-1; TRBD2 aligns across 8 bases. Germline loops: CDR1 MNHNS, CDR2 SASEGT. V was pared by 5 bases and J by 7 bases, with 10 bases of the junction left unmatched. The CDR3 sequence is 15 residues long.

The chain joins TRBV28 to TRBJ1-4, with D perhaps TRBD1 (6 bases). V was clipped by 6 bases and J by 8 bases, with 22 bases between them. The germline CDR1 and CDR2 sequences are MDHEN and SYDVKM. CDR3 length: 16 amino acids. CDR3 protein: CASSLPRQGLEEKLFF. CDR3 DNA sequence: TGTGCCAGCAGCTTGCCCCGTCAGGGGCTTGAAGAAAAACTGTTTTTT.